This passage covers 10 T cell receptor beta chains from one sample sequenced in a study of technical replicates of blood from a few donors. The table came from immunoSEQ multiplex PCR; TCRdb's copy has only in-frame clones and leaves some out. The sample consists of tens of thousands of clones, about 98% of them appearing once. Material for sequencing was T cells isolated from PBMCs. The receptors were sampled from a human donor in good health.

The CDR3 region is CASSQEVRVEHSGYTF. The CDR3 region has the DNA TGTGCCAGCAGCCAAGAGGTAAGAGTAGAACACAGCGGCTACACCTTC. This chain uses TRBV4-2 with TRBJ1-2; unclear D gene. Germline V CDR1 and CDR2: LGHNA, YNFKEQ. This CDR3 is built from 16 residues. V lost 0 bases to trimming and J lost 8 bases, with 19 bases between them.

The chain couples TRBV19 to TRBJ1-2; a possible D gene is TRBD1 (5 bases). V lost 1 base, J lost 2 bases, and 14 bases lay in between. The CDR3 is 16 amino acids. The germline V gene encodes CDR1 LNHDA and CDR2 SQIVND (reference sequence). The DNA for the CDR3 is TGTGCCAGTAGTATAGGATGGGGGGGGAAGAACTATGGCTACACCTTC. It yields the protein CASSIGWGGKNYGYTF.

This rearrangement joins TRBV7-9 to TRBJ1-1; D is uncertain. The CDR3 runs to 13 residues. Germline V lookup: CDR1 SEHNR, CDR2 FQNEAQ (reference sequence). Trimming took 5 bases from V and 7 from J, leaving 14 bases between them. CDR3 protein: CASSRRTSDEAFF. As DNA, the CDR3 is TGTGCCAGCAGCCGACGTACTAGCGATGAAGCTTTCTTT.

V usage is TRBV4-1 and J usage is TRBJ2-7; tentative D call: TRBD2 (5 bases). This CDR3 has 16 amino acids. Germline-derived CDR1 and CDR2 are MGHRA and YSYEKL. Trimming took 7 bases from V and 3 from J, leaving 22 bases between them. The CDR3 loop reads CASTPYRETSRYEQYF. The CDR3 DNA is TGCGCCAGCACCCCCTATAGGGAGACCTCCCGCTACGAGCAGTACTTC.

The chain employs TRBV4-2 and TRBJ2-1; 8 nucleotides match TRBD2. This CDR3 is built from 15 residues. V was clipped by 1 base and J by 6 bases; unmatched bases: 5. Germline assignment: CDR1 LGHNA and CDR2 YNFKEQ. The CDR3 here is CASSQGSGAVNEQFF. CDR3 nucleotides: TGTGCCAGCAGCCAAGGTAGCGGGGCCGTCAATGAGCAGTTCTTC.

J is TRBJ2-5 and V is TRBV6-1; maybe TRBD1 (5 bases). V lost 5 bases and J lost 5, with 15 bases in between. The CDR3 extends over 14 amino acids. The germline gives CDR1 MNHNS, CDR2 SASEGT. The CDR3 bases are TGTGCCAGCAGTCGACAGTGGGTTACGGAGACCCAGTACTTC. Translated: CASSRQWVTETQYF.

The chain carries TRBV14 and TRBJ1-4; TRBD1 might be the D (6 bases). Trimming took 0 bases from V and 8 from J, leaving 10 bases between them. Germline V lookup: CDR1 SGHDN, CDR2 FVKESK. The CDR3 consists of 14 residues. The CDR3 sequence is CASSQERGFEKLFF. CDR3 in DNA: TGTGCCAGCAGCCAAGAAAGGGGGTTCGAAAAACTGTTTTTT.

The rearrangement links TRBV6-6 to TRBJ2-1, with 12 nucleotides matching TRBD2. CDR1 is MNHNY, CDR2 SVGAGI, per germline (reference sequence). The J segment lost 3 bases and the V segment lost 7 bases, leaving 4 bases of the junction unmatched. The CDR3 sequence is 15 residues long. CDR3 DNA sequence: TGTGCCAGCACGGCTAGCGGGAGGGTCTACAATGAGCAGTTCTTC. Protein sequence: CASTASGRVYNEQFF.

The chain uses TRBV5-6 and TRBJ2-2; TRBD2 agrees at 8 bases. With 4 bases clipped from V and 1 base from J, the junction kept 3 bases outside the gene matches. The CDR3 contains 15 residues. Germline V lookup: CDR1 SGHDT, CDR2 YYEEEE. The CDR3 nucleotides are TGTGCCAGCAGCCTGCTAGCGGGGAACACCGGGGAGCTGTTTTTT. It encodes CASSLLAGNTGELFF.

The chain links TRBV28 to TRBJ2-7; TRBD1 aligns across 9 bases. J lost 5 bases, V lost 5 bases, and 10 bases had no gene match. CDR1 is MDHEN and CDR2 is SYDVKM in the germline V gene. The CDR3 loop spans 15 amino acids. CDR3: CASSRTGQGLNEQYF. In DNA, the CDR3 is TGTGCCAGCAGTCGAACGGGACAGGGTCTCAACGAGCAGTACTTC.